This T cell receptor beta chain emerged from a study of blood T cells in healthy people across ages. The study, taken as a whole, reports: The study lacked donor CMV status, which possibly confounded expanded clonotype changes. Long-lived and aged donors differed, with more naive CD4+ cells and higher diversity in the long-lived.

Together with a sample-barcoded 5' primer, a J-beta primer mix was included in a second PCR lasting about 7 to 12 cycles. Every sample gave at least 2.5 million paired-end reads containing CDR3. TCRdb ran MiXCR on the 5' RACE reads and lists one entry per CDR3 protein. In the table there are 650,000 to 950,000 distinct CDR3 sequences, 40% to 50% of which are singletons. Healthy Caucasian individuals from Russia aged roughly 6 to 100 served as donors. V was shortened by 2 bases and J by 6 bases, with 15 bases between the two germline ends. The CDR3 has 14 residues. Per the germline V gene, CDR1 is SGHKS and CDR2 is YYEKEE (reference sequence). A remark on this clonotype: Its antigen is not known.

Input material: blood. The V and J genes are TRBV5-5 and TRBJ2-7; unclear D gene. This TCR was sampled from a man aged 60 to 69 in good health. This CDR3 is CASSLLLGNGEQYF. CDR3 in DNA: TGTGCCAGCAGCTTATTGCTGGGGAACGGCGAGCAGTACTTC.